The 9 T cell receptor beta chains below all came from one sample that was sequenced in a study of OX40 agonist ivuxolimab in advanced cancers. The repertoire was sequenced with immunoSEQ multiplex PCR; TCRdb's copy has only in-frame clones and lacks some. The data show around 70,000 clones, over 75% seen once. The material sequenced was CD4+ or CD8+ T cells sorted from blood, taken in a trial of the OX40 agonist ivuxolimab. The receptors derive from an adult with an advanced solid tumor such as melanoma, head and neck, liver or kidney cancer.

The chain joins TRBV11-3 to TRBJ2-1; the match to TRBD2 covers 14 bases. V lost 1 base and J lost 10; bases outside the gene matches: 9. The germline CDR1 and CDR2 sequences are SGHNT and YENEEA. The CDR3 sequence is 17 residues long. CDR3 in DNA: TGTGCCAGCAGCTTAGGGACTAGCGGGGGGCTGCTGGAAGAGCAGTTCTTC. It is translated as CASSLGTSGGLLEEQFF.

The V and J genes are TRBV6-6 and TRBJ1-1; D is ambiguous. V was clipped by 0 bases and J by 6 bases, with 14 bases between them. This CDR3 comprises 15 residues. Germline assignment: CDR1 MNHNY and CDR2 SVGAGI (reference sequence). The CDR3 nucleotides are TGTGCCAGCAGTTACTCGACATTGGTGAGCGCTGAAGCTTTCTTT. Residues: CASSYSTLVSAEAFF.

This clone was seen a single time. The rearrangement uses TRBV2 and TRBJ2-7; tentatively, D is TRBD1 (6 bases). CDR1 and CDR2 (germline): SNHLY, FYNNEI. V shed 5 bases and J shed 1 base, with 12 bases lying between them. This CDR3 is 14 amino acids long. Here the CDR3 reads CASSQQGISYEQYF. The CDR3 DNA reads as TGTGCCAGCAGTCAACAGGGAATATCCTACGAGCAGTACTTC.

Comments on this clone: A junction boundary mismatches the germline segment, possibly from a read error. V gene TRBV7-7 combines with J gene TRBJ2-5; D remains unclear. Germline loops: CDR1 SSHAT, CDR2 FNYEAQ (reference sequence). This CDR3 region has 13 residues. This CDR3 is CASTPNTQETQYF. CDR3 in DNA: TGTGCTAGCACCCCTAATACTCAAGAGACCCAGTACTTC.

The J gene is TRBJ2-2, the V gene TRBV10-2; either TRBD1 or TRBD2 may supply D (5 bases each). V lost 6 bases and J 1 base, leaving 12 bases between the germline ends. The germline CDR1 and CDR2 sequences are WSHSY and SAAADI. There are 15 residues in the CDR3. DNA of the CDR3: TGCGCCAGCAGAAGGGACGGGATGAACACCGGGGAGCTGTTTTTT. This sequence encodes CASRRDGMNTGELFF.

This clone was observed once. CDR3 sequence (DNA): TGTGCCAGCAGTTATATTATAGGGGGAAACACCATATATTTT. Translating gives CASSYIIGGNTIYF. The chain recombines TRBV6-5 with TRBJ1-3, with D uncertain. From germline, CDR1 is MNHEY and CDR2 SVGAGI. The V and J ends lost 3 bases and 4 bases respectively, with 10 bases between them. The CDR3 loop spans 14 amino acids.

The chain carries TRBV4-3 and TRBJ1-1; TRBD1 matches at 10 bases. Germline CDR1 reads LGHNA; CDR2 reads YSLEER. Germline trimming cut 2 bases from V and 5 bases from J; bases unmatched to any gene: 5. This CDR3 region has 15 residues. The DNA of the CDR3 is TGCGCCAGCAGCCAACAGACAGGGGGCGTTACTGAAGCTTTCTTT. Its protein product is CASSQQTGGVTEAFF.

This chain links TRBV6-6 with TRBJ2-1; D gene unclear. Germline-derived CDR1 and CDR2 are MNHNY and SVGAGI (reference sequence). V gave up 5 bases and J gave up 0 bases, with 14 bases separating them. CDR3 length: 16 amino acids. The CDR3 DNA is TGTGCCAGCAGTCTACGTAGTTTTGCCTCCTACAATGAGCAGTTCTTC. It codes for CASSLRSFASYNEQFF.

This chain joins TRBV5-4 and TRBJ2-3; D perhaps matches TRBD1 (5 bases). Germline V gene sequence: CDR1 SGHNT, CDR2 YYREEE (reference sequence). Deletions cut 5 bases from V and 2 bases from J, with 18 bases between. The CDR3 sequence is 16 residues long. The CDR3 sequence: CASSVQGFSSTDTQYF. The CDR3 DNA follows: TGTGCCAGCAGTGTTCAGGGCTTTTCGTCCACAGATACGCAGTATTTT.